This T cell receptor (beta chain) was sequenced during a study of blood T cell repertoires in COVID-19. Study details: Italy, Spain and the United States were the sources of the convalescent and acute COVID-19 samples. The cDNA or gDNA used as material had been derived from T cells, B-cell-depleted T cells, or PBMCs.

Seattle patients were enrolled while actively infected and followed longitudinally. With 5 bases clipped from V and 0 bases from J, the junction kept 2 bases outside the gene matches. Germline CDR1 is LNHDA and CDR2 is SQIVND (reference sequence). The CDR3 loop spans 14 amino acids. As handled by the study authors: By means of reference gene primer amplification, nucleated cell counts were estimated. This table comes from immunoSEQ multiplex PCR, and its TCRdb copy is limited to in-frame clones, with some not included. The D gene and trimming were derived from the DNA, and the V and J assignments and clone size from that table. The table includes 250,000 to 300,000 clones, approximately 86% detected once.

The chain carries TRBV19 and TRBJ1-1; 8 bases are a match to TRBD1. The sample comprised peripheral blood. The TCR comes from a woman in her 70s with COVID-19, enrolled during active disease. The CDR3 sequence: CASSEQGVNTEAFF. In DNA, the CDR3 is TGTGCCAGTAGTGAACAGGGGGTGAACACTGAAGCTTTCTTT.